The 26 T cell receptor beta chains below come from one sample, sequenced in a study of blood T cell repertoires in COVID-19. Assay used: immunoSEQ multiplex PCR; TCRdb lists only in-frame clones, some missing. This table holds 25,000 to 35,000 clones, roughly 83% found once. What was sequenced was peripheral blood. The receptors stem from a man aged 65-85 years with active COVID-19.

The V and J genes are TRBV5-1 and TRBJ2-2, with D possibly TRBD2 on 6 matching bases. The CDR3 has 15 amino acids. The germline CDR1 and CDR2 sequences are SGHRS and YFSETQ. Trimming took 4 bases from V and 4 from J, leaving 14 bases between them. The CDR3, as DNA: TGCGCCAGCAGCGTGGGACCAGCGGGCACCGGGGAGCTGTTTTTT. The encoded protein is CASSVGPAGTGELFF.

CDR3 in amino acids: CASNAGQLSTEAFF. CDR3 sequence (DNA): TGTGCCAGCAACGCCGGACAGCTATCTACTGAAGCTTTCTTT. The chain links TRBV6-5 to TRBJ1-1, with D perhaps TRBD1 (6 bases). Germline CDR1 reads MNHEY; CDR2 reads SVGAGI. Trimming stripped 7 bases from V and 5 bases from J, with 17 bases between. CDR3 length: 14 amino acids.

This sequence joins TRBV5-5 and TRBJ1-6; D is uncertain. The CDR3 totals 16 residues. The germline CDR1 and CDR2 sequences are SGHKS and YYEKEE (reference sequence). Trimming shortened V by 4 bases and J by 7 bases, and 18 bases separated the two germline ends. In DNA form, the CDR3 reads TGTGCCAGCAGCGACCGGAAGACTTACGGGAATTCACCCCTCCACTTT. Residues: CASSDRKTYGNSPLHF.

The CDR3 reads CASSQSYRGLEKLFF. The DNA for the CDR3 is TGCGCCAGCAGCCAATCCTACAGGGGGCTTGAAAAACTGTTTTTT. V is TRBV4-1 and J is TRBJ1-4; 9 bases align to TRBD1. CDR1 is MGHRA and CDR2 is YSYEKL in the germline V gene. The CDR3 consists of 15 residues. Trimming cost V 2 bases and J 7 bases; bases outside gene matches: 5.

The J gene is TRBJ2-7, the V gene TRBV6-5; D is possibly TRBD2 (8 bases). The germline V and J ends were trimmed by 10 bases and 2 bases, with 21 bases remaining between them. The CDR3 has 15 amino acids. Per germline, CDR1 MNHEY and CDR2 SVGAGI. The CDR3 coding sequence is TGTGCCACTACCGGGAGGGGGCTTCCGACCTACGAGCAGTACTTC. It encodes CATTGRGLPTYEQYF.

This clone appeared once. The chain recombines TRBV28 with TRBJ1-5, with D unclear. This CDR3 region has 15 residues. The germline V and J ends were trimmed by 6 bases and 0 bases, with 12 bases remaining between them. Germline-derived CDR1 and CDR2 are MDHEN and SYDVKM. CDR3 loop: CASSLVLYSNQPQHF. CDR3 DNA: TGTGCCAGCAGCTTGGTCCTATATAGCAATCAGCCCCAGCATTTT.

This chain connects TRBV15 to TRBJ2-7; 7 bases match TRBD1. CDR1 and CDR2 (germline): LNHNV, YYDKDF (reference sequence). CDR3 length: 15 amino acids. Trimming cost V 2 bases and J 2 bases; bases outside gene matches: 6. The CDR3 DNA reads TGTGCCACCAGCAGAATAAGGGACAGCGCCTACGAGCAGTACTTC. Its protein product is CATSRIRDSAYEQYF.

This sequence joins TRBV5-1 and TRBJ2-3; TRBD2 matches 9 bases. In germline, CDR1 is SGHRS, CDR2 YFSETQ. The CDR3 contains 19 residues. V dropped 4 bases and J dropped 0; count of bases not matched to a gene: 15. The CDR3: CASSRRVIAGASSTDTQYF. The DNA for the CDR3 is TGCGCCAGCAGCCGGAGGGTAATAGCGGGGGCCTCTAGCACAGATACGCAGTATTTT.

V gene TRBV6-5 combines with J gene TRBJ1-2; D gene uncertain. CDR1 is MNHEY and CDR2 is SVGAGI in the germline V gene. Trimming left V 0 bases short and J 4 bases short, with 6 bases between. The CDR3 sequence is 13 residues long. Here the CDR3 reads CASSYSRGYGYTF. The CDR3 coding sequence is TGTGCCAGCAGTTACTCTAGAGGCTATGGCTACACCTTC.

The chain has TRBV5-5 and TRBJ1-1; D may be TRBD1 (6 bases). This CDR3 comprises 17 residues. The V gene lost 4 bases and the J gene lost 7 bases, with 26 bases spanning the gap. CDR1 SGHKS and CDR2 YYEKEE come from the germline V gene (reference sequence). CDR3 DNA: TGTGCCAGCAGCCTCGGGACCACATACAGGGTTGATATTGAAGCTTTCTTT. It translates to CASSLGTTYRVDIEAFF.

The chain joins TRBV10-1 to TRBJ2-2, with TRBD1 matching over 10 bases. The CDR3 is 14 amino acids. Germline V gene lookup returns CDR1 WNHNN and CDR2 SYGVQD (reference sequence). Losses at the gene ends were 6 bases for V and 5 bases for J; bases not matched to a gene: 3. The CDR3 protein is CASSGQGGTGELFF. The CDR3 DNA reads as TGCGCCAGCAGCGGACAGGGGGGGACCGGGGAGCTGTTTTTT.

In DNA form, the CDR3 reads TGTGCCAGCAGCTTAGGTGTCAGGGTTACAGAGACCCAGTACTTC. It specifies CASSLGVRVTETQYF. The V and J genes are TRBV11-2 and TRBJ2-5, with D possibly TRBD1 on 5 matching bases. The germline V gene encodes CDR1 SGHAT and CDR2 FQNNGV. The CDR3 spans 15 residues. V lost 1 base and J 4 bases, leaving 13 bases between the germline ends.

This chain joins TRBV9 and TRBJ2-2; D not certain. This CDR3 comprises 12 residues. Germline V gene sequence: CDR1 SGDLS, CDR2 YYNGEE. V lost 4 bases to trimming and J lost 5 bases, with 6 bases between them. In DNA, the CDR3 is TGTGCCAGCAGCATCGGTACCGGGGAGCTGTTTTTT. Translation gives CASSIGTGELFF. Filled out from reference TRBV9 and TRBJ2-2, the complete variable domain reads DSGVTQTPKHLITATGQRVTLRCSPRSGDLSVYWYQQSLDQGLQFLIQYYNGEERAKGNILERFSAQQFPDLHSELNLSSLELGDSALYFCASSIGTGELFFGEGSRLTVL.

This clone was recorded only once. This chain connects TRBV11-2 to TRBJ2-1, with 9 bases fitting TRBD1. This CDR3 comprises 14 residues. With 5 bases clipped from V and 6 bases from J, the junction kept 5 bases outside the gene matches. Germline lookup yields CDR1 SGHAT and CDR2 FQNNGV. The CDR3 sequence: CASSRGQGVNEQFF. CDR3 DNA sequence: TGTGCCAGCAGCCGGGGACAGGGAGTCAATGAGCAGTTCTTC.

J is TRBJ2-1 and V is TRBV29-1; 9 bases align to TRBD1. The germline V gene has CDR1 SQVTM and CDR2 ANQGSEA. With V trimmed by 8 bases and J by 6 bases, 5 bases remained unmatched. CDR3 size: 12 residues. In nucleotides, the CDR3 is TGCAGCCTATTGACAGGGGGCAATGAGCAGTTCTTC. Translating gives CSLLTGGNEQFF.

The chain employs TRBV19 and TRBJ1-5; no clear D gene. Germline lookup yields CDR1 LNHDA and CDR2 SQIVND (reference sequence). Trimming shortened V by 5 bases and J by 0 bases, and 14 bases separated the two germline ends. The length of the CDR3 is 16 residues. DNA for the CDR3: TGTGCCAGTAGTCACCCGTGGAGGGATAGCAATCAGCCCCAGCATTTT. This sequence encodes CASSHPWRDSNQPQHF.

The gene calls are TRBV5-1 and TRBJ2-7, with D possibly matching TRBD2 (6 bases). CDR3 size: 16 residues. Germline V gene lookup returns CDR1 SGHRS and CDR2 YFSETQ. V shed 0 bases and J shed 1 base, with 14 bases lying between them. In nucleotides, the CDR3 is TGCGCCAGCAGCTTGGGGCACCGGGACTCTTCCTACGAGCAGTACTTC. Encoded protein: CASSLGHRDSSYEQYF.

The chain combines TRBV5-4 with TRBJ1-4; D possibly corresponds to TRBD1 (6 bases). The germline CDR1 and CDR2 sequences are SGHNT and YYREEE (reference sequence). There are 13 residues in the CDR3. The V and J ends lost 4 bases and 12 bases respectively, with 16 bases between them. CDR3 coding DNA: TGTGCCAGCAGCCGTAAACGACAGGACGAACTGTTTTTT. Translating gives CASSRKRQDELFF.

The V call is TRBV2, the J call TRBJ2-5, with a tentative D call TRBD1 (7 bases). Germline CDR1 SNHLY, CDR2 FYNNEI. The V end lost 3 bases, the J end lost 5 bases, and 16 bases lay between the germline ends. The CDR3 consists of 15 residues. In DNA form, the CDR3 reads TGTGCCAGCAGTGACAGGGGGACGGGGGAGGAGACCCAGTACTTC. The encoded protein is CASSDRGTGEETQYF.

The V call is TRBV5-1, the J call TRBJ2-3, with 11 bases matching TRBD2. The CDR3 totals 18 residues. V trimming: 0 bases; J trimming: 4 bases; junction bases outside the gene matches: 10. Looked up from germline, CDR1 is SGHRS and CDR2 is YFSETQ. This chain's CDR3 is CASSLVTSGRIGADTQYF. As DNA, the CDR3 is TGCGCCAGCAGCTTGGTAACTAGCGGGAGAATTGGAGCAGATACGCAGTATTTT.

This chain joins TRBV6-5 and TRBJ1-2; D is perhaps TRBD1 (6 bases). CDR3 length: 15 amino acids. Trimming shortened V by 9 bases and J by 2 bases, and 19 bases separated the two germline ends. CDR1 is MNHEY, CDR2 SVGAGI, per germline. This CDR3 is CASKDSVYPNYGYTF. CDR3 in DNA: TGTGCCAGTAAGGACAGCGTCTACCCCAACTATGGCTACACCTTC.

The chain carries TRBV11-2 and TRBJ2-1; D is perhaps TRBD2 (6 bases). CDR3 size: 17 residues. Trimming pared 1 base from V and 2 bases from J, leaving 15 bases between. Germline V gene lookup returns CDR1 SGHAT and CDR2 FQNNGV. The CDR3: CASSLVGLAKTYNEQFF. The CDR3 DNA reads as TGTGCCAGCAGCTTAGTCGGGCTAGCGAAGACCTACAATGAGCAGTTCTTC.

The J gene is TRBJ1-5, the V gene TRBV11-2, with 8 nucleotides matching TRBD1. V shed 0 bases, J shed 6 bases, and the junction held 1 base outside the gene matches. This CDR3 spans 14 amino acids. Germline CDR1 is SGHAT and CDR2 is FQNNGV. The CDR3 nucleotides read TGTGCCAGCAGCTTAGACAGGGGGCTTCAGCCCCAGCATTTT. Translating it yields CASSLDRGLQPQHF.

The chain couples TRBV11-2 to TRBJ2-2; D uncertain. CDR1 SGHAT and CDR2 FQNNGV come from the germline V gene. Trimming took 3 bases from V and 2 from J, leaving 10 bases between them. The CDR3 sequence is 15 residues long. CDR3 sequence: CASSLARINTGELFF. CDR3 bases: TGTGCCAGCAGCTTGGCCAGGATAAACACCGGGGAGCTGTTTTTT.

This chain uses TRBV21-1 with TRBJ2-1; no DNA check was done on the table's D call, TRBD2. TRBV21-1 is a pseudogene locus. This CDR3 spans 17 amino acids. The CDR3 loop is CASSKNMGALIYNEQFF. The CDR3 DNA follows: TGTGCCAGCAGCAAAAATATGGGAGCACTTATCTACAATGAGCAGTTCTTC.

The rearrangement links TRBV11-3 to TRBJ2-7; D might be TRBD2 (7 bases). The CDR3 has 15 amino acids. Trimming left V 5 bases short and J 6 bases short, with 20 bases between. Germline values: CDR1 SGHNT, CDR2 YENEEA. Here the CDR3 reads CASSTQAGATSEQYF. As DNA, the CDR3 is TGTGCCAGCAGCACCCAGGCGGGGGCAACGAGCGAGCAGTACTTC. Supplemented by reference TRBV11-3 and TRBJ2-7, the full variable domain reads EAGVVQSPRYKIIEKKQPVAFWCNPISGHNTLYWYLQNLGQGPELLIRYENEEAVDDSQLPKDRFSAERLKGVDSTLKIQPAELGDSAVYLCASSTQAGATSEQYFGPGTRLTVT.